This passage covers 6 T cell receptor beta chains from one sample sequenced in a study of OX40 agonist ivuxolimab in advanced cancers. TCRdb's copy holds only in-frame clones and misses some; the assay was immunoSEQ multiplex PCR. The sample yields approximately 59,000 clones, 80% to 90% seen once. The source material was CD4+ or CD8+ T cells sorted from blood, sampled in a trial of the OX40 agonist ivuxolimab. The receptor source for this set is an adult with an advanced solid tumor such as melanoma, head and neck, liver or kidney cancer.

The chain joins TRBV28 to TRBJ1-2, with TRBD1 identical over 7 bases. The CDR3 consists of 14 residues. Trimming removed 3 bases from V and 4 bases from J; junction bases left unmatched: 5. CDR1 is MDHEN, CDR2 SYDVKM, per germline. The CDR3 region is CASSLQGVTYGYTF. CDR3 nucleotides: TGTGCCAGCAGTTTGCAGGGGGTGACCTATGGCTACACCTTC.

The chain employs TRBV6-5 and TRBJ2-7; 9 bases map to TRBD1. The CDR3 is 14 residues long. Trimming took 6 bases from V and 6 from J; bases not matched to a gene: 9. Germline CDR1 reads MNHEY; CDR2 reads SVGAGI. The DNA of the CDR3 is TGTGCCAGCAGGAATCCGGGACAGGGCAGCGAGCAGTACTTC. This encodes CASRNPGQGSEQYF.

The V and J genes are TRBV7-9 and TRBJ2-7; TRBD1 agrees at 11 bases. In germline, CDR1 is SEHNR, CDR2 FQNEAQ (reference sequence). This CDR3 spans 14 amino acids. Losses at the gene ends were 6 bases for V and 3 bases for J; bases not matched to a gene: 4. This CDR3 reads CASRPGTGGYEQYF. The CDR3 nucleotides read TGTGCCAGCAGGCCCGGGACAGGGGGCTACGAGCAGTACTTC.

The count of this clone is one. This chain links TRBV5-1 with TRBJ2-5; D perhaps matches TRBD1 (6 bases). Trimming left V 0 bases short and J 7 bases short, with 7 bases between. Germline V CDR1 and CDR2: SGHRS, YFSETQ. The length of the CDR3 is 12 residues. Written as DNA, the CDR3 is TGCGCCAGCAGCTTGGGGGACACGACCCAGTACTTC. Translating gives CASSLGDTTQYF.

DNA of the CDR3: TGTGCCAGCAGCTTAGTGAGGGGCGCAGATACGCAGTATTTT. As protein: CASSLVRGADTQYF. The chain combines TRBV7-2 with TRBJ2-3, with D perhaps assigned TRBD1 or TRBD2 (5 bases each). The germline V gene has CDR1 SGHTA and CDR2 FQGNSA. This CDR3 contains 14 residues. Trimming removed 1 base at V and 4 bases at J, with 9 bases between. The full variable domain, its missing parts supplied by reference TRBV7-2 and TRBJ2-3, is GAGVSQSPSNKVTEKGKDVELRCDPISGHTALYWYRQSLGQGLEFLIYFQGNSAPDKSGLPSDRFSAERTGGSVSTLTIQRTQQEDSAVYLCASSLVRGADTQYFGPGTRLTVL.

The chain has TRBV5-4 and TRBJ1-1; D is perhaps TRBD1 (5 bases). Trimming stripped 0 bases from V and 5 bases from J, with 14 bases between. This CDR3 is 15 amino acids long. Germline CDR1 reads SGHNT; CDR2 reads YYREEE (reference sequence). The CDR3 DNA sequence: TGTGCCAGCAGCTTGGCTGGGTTGGGGGAAACTGAAGCTTTCTTT. Translation: CASSLAGLGETEAFF.